These T cell receptor beta chains were read from a single sample in a study of blood T cell repertoires in COVID-19. Profiling relied on immunoSEQ multiplex PCR, and the TCRdb table lists in-frame clones only, not all of them. Of roughly 380,000 clones detected, 85% appear once; the ten largest clones hold about 3.6%. The sequencing input was peripheral blood. Source of these receptors: a young woman with acute or convalescent COVID-19. Each CDR3 is given with its conserved first and last residue. The order of the fields is CDR3 length, J gene, clone size, V gene, CDR3 protein. Clone size is stated in some rows and not others, as once, few, many or a class when expanded.

16 | TRBJ2-5 | - | TRBV7-9 | CASSPGGQGGQETQYF
17 | TRBJ1-5 | - | TRBV4-1 | CASSQGVFRDINQPQHF
15 | TRBJ2-3 | - | TRBV4-1 | CASSQEGLAGATRYF
14 | TRBJ1-5 | - | TRBV18 | CASSPQEGKSPQHF
15 | TRBJ1-5 | - | TRBV2 | CASSGGTGRNQPQHF
13 | TRBJ1-2 | - | TRBV29-1 | CSVALTGLGGYTF
15 | TRBJ2-5 | - | TRBV7-2 | CATTTWTSGGQTQYF
14 | TRBJ1-5 | - | TRBV6-1 | CASSDPYRDQPQHF
12 | TRBJ2-7 | - | TRBV6-1 | CASSEGTYEQYF
15 | TRBJ1-6 | - | TRBV6-5 | CASTSRRASHSPLHF
13 | TRBJ1-3 | - | TRBV2 | CASSETGLNTIYF
15 | TRBJ1-2 | - | TRBV7-8 | CASSLWGQGHESYTF
16 | TRBJ2-3 | - | TRBV6-5 | CASSYGAGGITDTQYF
15 | TRBJ1-3 | - | TRBV29-1 | CSVGVVKSSGNTIYF
15 | TRBJ1-3 | - | TRBV4-1 | CASSQDRGIGNTIYF
16 | TRBJ2-5 | - | TRBV9 | CASSQRTGDNQETQYF
13 | TRBJ1-1 | - | TRBV6-5 | CASSYPGRTEAFF
21 | TRBJ2-3 | - | TRBV9 | CASSDPPGLAGGMGVADTQYF
14 | TRBJ2-1 | - | TRBV30 | CAWSTGQGANEQFF
11 | TRBJ1-1 | - | TRBV30 | CAWSGQREAFF
15 | TRBJ2-5 | once | TRBV19 | CASSLAWAGQETQYF
14 | TRBJ1-4 | - | TRBV15 | CATTPGQGPEKLFF
12 | TRBJ2-1 | - | TRBV28 | CASSPARAGEFF
16 | TRBJ2-5 | - | TRBV3-1/TRBV3-2 | CASSRSTSGLGETQYF
15 | TRBJ2-7 | - | TRBV28 | CASSPGTGNTYEQYF
16 | TRBJ2-3 | - | TRBV5-1 | CASSSSGGRDTDTQYF
16 | TRBJ2-5 | - | TRBV14 | CASSSTLRWAKPAQYF
14 | TRBJ1-1 | - | TRBV6-5 | CASSPVERITEAFF
12 | TRBJ1-2 | - | TRBV6-5 | CASSDRRVSYTF
13 | TRBJ1-2 | - | TRBV28 | CASRHGQLLGYTF
14 | TRBJ2-7 | - | TRBV7-9 | CASSLGQGLYEQYF
16 | TRBJ2-3 | - | TRBV6-4 | CASSDQAGGGADTQYF
15 | TRBJ2-7 | - | TRBV5-1 | CASRFGQWGSYEQYF
15 | TRBJ1-2 | - | TRBV28 | CASTYAPVTVNGYTF
14 | TRBJ2-2 | once | TRBV6-5 | CASSPLANTGELFF
13 | TRBJ1-2 | - | TRBV5-8 | CASSFGGHYGYTF
15 | TRBJ1-1 | many | TRBV28 | CASSGWTGANTEAFF
13 | TRBJ1-1 | few | TRBV6-5 | CASSGQGLGGAFF
14 | TRBJ2-1 | once | TRBV30 | CAWTLAASYNEQFF
14 | TRBJ2-3 | - | TRBV9 | CASTQRGLADTQYF
16 | TRBJ2-2 | - | TRBV9 | CASSVPTSGNTGELFF
15 | TRBJ2-3 | - | TRBV5-1 | CASSPGGDSTDTQYF
18 | TRBJ1-5 | - | TRBV4-1 | CASSQDAGGQGLNQPQHF
15 | TRBJ2-1 | few | TRBV5-1 | CASSFGSGGYNEQFF
13 | TRBJ1-1 | - | TRBV5-4 | CASSFAGATEAFF
15 | TRBJ2-3 | - | TRBV3-1/TRBV3-2 | CASSQGGGGGDTQYF
17 | TRBJ2-5 | - | TRBV3-1/TRBV3-2 | CASSQELERGGSETQYF
13 | TRBJ2-1 | - | TRBV7-2 | CASSLVSYNEQFF
14 | TRBJ1-3 | - | TRBV11-1 | CASSFGGTGNTIYF
16 | TRBJ1-4 | few | TRBV9 | CASSVTPGRGDEKLFF
15 | TRBJ1-6 | - | TRBV19 | CASSMPGQDNSPLHF
16 | TRBJ1-4 | once | TRBV5-5 | CASSLGVGTGAEKLFF